The 20 T cell receptor beta chains presented below share a single source sample, sequenced in a study of spatial heterogeneity in lung cancer (dated by TCRdb to between 2018 and 2020). The library was produced with 5' RACE. Sequenced on a NextSeq 500. TCRdb handled the public reads itself, with Q25 trimming in fastp and clone calling in MiXCR, and kept productive beta chains. CDR3 protein sequences are deduplicated, and each keeps its most common genes and DNA. The sample yields about 45,000 distinct CDR3 sequences; roughly 13% were counted once. Together, the top ten hold 55% to 70% of the sample. The intended sense of this specimen's time point label: sample taken at primary tumor resection. Without any cell sorting, TCR sequencing was performed on whole RNA extracted either from tumor and nontumor lung tissue or from cryopreserved PBMC samples. The sample in question was PBMCs, obtained at surgery. Receptor source: a male donor with early-stage non-small cell lung cancer.

A remark on this clonotype: Being one base from a much bigger clone, this may be a read error. V and J are TRBV12-5 and TRBJ1-1, with D perhaps matching TRBD1 (5 bases). The CDR3 contains 16 residues. Germline assignment: CDR1 LGHNT and CDR2 FRNRAP. V dropped 2 bases and J dropped 4 bases, with 17 bases sitting between them. The CDR3 region has the DNA TGTGCTAGTGGTTTGATCATCTGGAGGGGAATCACTGAAGCTTTCTTT. Translated, it gives CASGLIIWRGITEAFF.

This clonotype was picked up a small number of times. The chain employs TRBV20-1 and TRBJ2-7; D unresolved. The germline V gene has CDR1 DFQATT and CDR2 SNEGSKA (reference sequence). CDR3 length: 12 residues. The V and J ends lost 5 bases and 2 bases respectively, with 10 bases between them. The CDR3 sequence is CSAQKGPYEQYF. CDR3 DNA sequence: TGCAGTGCTCAGAAGGGCCCCTACGAGCAGTACTTC.

As to this clonotype: A read error may account for a junction end that differs from germline. The chain uses TRBV7-7 and TRBJ2-2; no definite D call. Germline V gene data show CDR1 as SSHAT and CDR2 as FNYEAQ (reference sequence). The CDR3 sequence is 13 residues long. CDR3 in DNA: TGTGCTAGCAGTCCTCCTGGGGACGGGGAGCTGTTTTTT. Translating gives CASSPPGDGELFF.

This clonotype has at least ten counts. J is TRBJ2-5 and V is TRBV19; D gene ambiguous. The germline V gene encodes CDR1 LNHDA and CDR2 SQIVND (reference sequence). This CDR3 comprises 11 residues. The V end was cut by 6 bases, the J end by 5 bases, with 7 bases between. CDR3 loop: CASRIGETQYF. CDR3 sequence (DNA): TGTGCCAGTAGGATTGGGGAGACCCAGTACTTC.

The chain combines TRBV7-3 with TRBJ1-2, with TRBD1 matching 10 bases. In germline, CDR1 is SGHTA, CDR2 FQGTGA. The junction had 6 bases not matched to a gene; V was cut back by 5 bases and J by 6 bases. CDR3 length: 14 residues. The CDR3 DNA follows: TGTGCCAGCAGCGTCGGGACAGGGGCCGATGGCTACACCTTC. Translation gives CASSVGTGADGYTF.

A few counts support this clonotype. The chain uses TRBV5-6 and TRBJ2-5; 11 bases match TRBD1. The CDR3 sequence is 16 residues long. Germline CDR1 reads SGHDT; CDR2 reads YYEEEE. With 3 bases clipped from V and 5 bases from J, the junction kept 9 bases outside the gene matches. For the CDR3, the DNA is TGTGCCAGCAGCTCCGTAGGACAGGGGGCGCGGGAGACCCAGTACTTC. Protein: CASSSVGQGARETQYF.

The V gene is TRBV28, the J gene TRBJ2-3; no clear D gene. The germline gives CDR1 MDHEN, CDR2 SYDVKM. The CDR3 covers 16 residues. V was shortened by 6 bases and J by 3 bases, with 19 bases between the two germline ends. As DNA, the CDR3 is TGTGCCAGCAGCCCGACGGCGCTGTGGTTAACAGATACGCAGTATTTT. This translates into CASSPTALWLTDTQYF.

The sample holds a few counts of this clonotype. The genes are TRBV7-3 and TRBJ2-2; D uncertain. The CDR3 runs to 14 residues. Trimming took off 4 bases at V and 9 bases at J, with 15 bases between the two ends. CDR1 and CDR2 (germline): SGHTA, FQGTGA. Here the CDR3 reads CASSSPNDGRELFF. DNA for the CDR3: TGTGCCAGCAGCTCTCCCAACGACGGGCGGGAGCTGTTTTTT.

The table lists this clonotype with a few counts. This chain uses TRBV7-9 with TRBJ2-1; 7 bases map to TRBD1. The CDR3 has 14 residues. Germline V gene data show CDR1 as SEHNR and CDR2 as FQNEAQ (reference sequence). The trim removed 5 bases at V and 3 bases at J, leaving 4 bases unmatched. This chain's CDR3 is CASSLGGYYNEQFF. The CDR3, as DNA: TGTGCCAGCAGCCTAGGGGGCTACTACAATGAGCAGTTCTTC.

This clonotype was detected a few times. V usage is TRBV5-1 and J usage is TRBJ2-3; possibly TRBD1 for D (6 bases). The CDR3 length is 15 residues. Germline CDR1 SGHRS, CDR2 YFSETQ. Trimming took 1 base from V and 2 from J, leaving 11 bases between them. CDR3 protein: CASSLTGTVTDTQYF. In DNA, the CDR3 is TGCGCCAGCAGCTTGACAGGGACGGTCACAGATACGCAGTATTTT.

Note on this clonotype: A much more abundant neighbour one base away suggests this may be a read error. The chain recombines TRBV10-3 with TRBJ2-5; 7 bases match TRBD1. This CDR3 region has 15 residues. From germline, CDR1 is ENHRY and CDR2 SYGVKD. CDR3 DNA sequence: TGTTCCATCAGTGGGACCGGGACAGTTAAAGAGACCCAGTACTTC. It encodes CSISGTGTVKETQYF.

In this sample, this clonotype turned up many times. The V gene is TRBV2, the J gene TRBJ2-5; tentative D call: TRBD2 (5 bases). Germline CDR1 reads SNHLY; CDR2 reads FYNNEI. V shed 6 bases and J shed 4 bases, with 9 bases lying between them. This CDR3 region has 12 residues. The CDR3 sequence is CASRADGETQYF. The CDR3 DNA reads as TGTGCCAGCAGAGCGGACGGAGAGACCCAGTACTTC.

V is TRBV5-1 and J is TRBJ2-5; perhaps D is TRBD1 or TRBD2 (6 bases each). V shed 4 bases and J shed 5 bases, with 12 bases lying between them. The germline V gene has CDR1 SGHRS and CDR2 YFSETQ. CDR3 length: 13 amino acids. This CDR3 reads CASSLEGVETQYF. For the CDR3, the DNA is TGCGCCAGCAGCCTGGAGGGGGTTGAGACCCAGTACTTC.

This clonotype has at least ten counts. The chain carries TRBV2 and TRBJ1-1; 7 nucleotides align to TRBD1. Trimming at V came to 5 bases and at J to 0 bases, leaving 3 bases not matched to a gene. The germline gives CDR1 SNHLY, CDR2 FYNNEI. The CDR3 is made up of 14 amino acids. This CDR3 reads CASSQGQMNTEAFF. Written as DNA, the CDR3 is TGTGCCAGCAGTCAGGGACAGATGAACACTGAAGCTTTCTTT.

This clonotype was observed a handful of times. V is TRBV9 and J is TRBJ2-3; D gene unclear. In germline, CDR1 is SGDLS, CDR2 YYNGEE. CDR3 size: 13 residues. V dropped 1 base and J dropped 1 base, with 4 bases sitting between them. CDR3 residues: CASSVQGTDTQYF. The CDR3 DNA follows: TGTGCCAGCAGCGTACAGGGCACAGATACGCAGTATTTT.

This clonotype was recorded many times. The J gene is TRBJ1-4, the V gene TRBV29-1; a possible D gene is TRBD1 (5 bases). V lost 6 bases and J 3 bases, leaving 17 bases between the germline ends. This CDR3 region has 15 residues. Germline loops: CDR1 SQVTM, CDR2 ANQGSEA. CDR3 loop: CSVWGFEGSNEKLFF. CDR3 nucleotide sequence: TGCAGCGTCTGGGGCTTCGAGGGGTCTAATGAAAAACTGTTTTTT. The whole variable domain, remainder taken from reference TRBV29-1 and TRBJ1-4, is SAVISQKPSRDICQRGTSLTIQCQVDSQVTMMFWYRQQPGQSLTLIATANQGSEATYESGFVIDKFPISRPNLTFSTLTVSNMSPEDSSIYLCSVWGFEGSNEKLFFGSGTQLSVL.

This clonotype was picked up many times. This sequence joins TRBV29-1 and TRBJ1-6, with TRBD1 as a possible D gene (6 bases). From germline, CDR1 is SQVTM and CDR2 ANQGSEA. Trimming stripped 4 bases from V and 8 bases from J, with 15 bases between. The length of the CDR3 is 14 residues. DNA of the CDR3: TGCAGCGTTGCGGACAGTTACGTGGATTCACCCCTCCACTTT. This sequence encodes CSVADSYVDSPLHF.

The chain is built from TRBV4-2 and TRBJ2-1; 10 bases map to TRBD2. In germline, CDR1 is LGHNA, CDR2 YNFKEQ. Germline trimming cut 1 base from V and 3 bases from J; bases unmatched to any gene: 3. The CDR3 sequence is 16 residues long. The CDR3 DNA sequence: TGTGCCAGCAGCCAAGGACTAGCGGGCCTCTACAATGAGCAGTTCTTC. It encodes CASSQGLAGLYNEQFF.

The table lists this clonotype with many counts. This sequence joins TRBV2 and TRBJ1-5; D gene uncertain. V was clipped by 2 bases and J by 5 bases, with 13 bases between them. The germline CDR1 and CDR2 sequences are SNHLY and FYNNEI. The CDR3 has 15 amino acids. The chain's CDR3 is CASSELFASYQPQHF. CDR3 coding DNA: TGTGCCAGCAGTGAACTTTTCGCTTCTTATCAGCCCCAGCATTTT.

Only a few counts were recorded for this clonotype. The chain employs TRBV6-5 and TRBJ2-5; the D is unclear. The CDR3 covers 13 residues. Trimming removed 5 bases from V and 4 bases from J, with 11 bases in between. The V gene's germline CDR1 is MNHEY and CDR2 SVGAGI. The CDR3 sequence is CASSATNGETQYF. DNA for the CDR3: TGTGCCAGCAGTGCCACGAACGGAGAGACCCAGTACTTC.